This T cell receptor (beta chain) is from a study of T cell responses to AZD1222 COVID-19 vaccine. Details on this clone: The antigen remains undetermined.

The assay was immunoSEQ multiplex PCR, and TCRdb's table has in-frame clones only and misses some. The repertoire holds roughly 110,000 clones, with around nine tenths as singletons. The junction had 4 bases not matched to a gene; V was cut back by 0 bases and J by 2 bases. The CDR3 extends over 15 amino acids. Germline-derived CDR1 and CDR2 are MNHEY and SMNVEV (reference sequence). Findings and caveats of the study: At study baseline, merely five or six AZD1222 recipients were seropositive. Unmutated variant regions are reportedly targeted by nearly half of spike-specific TCRs.

Second-dose intervals near 4 or 12 weeks were combined. The V and J genes are TRBV27 and TRBJ2-7, with 7 positions matching TRBD2. The sequence was collected from an adult who received the AZD1222 COVID-19 vaccine. The material sequenced was peripheral blood, taken 28 days after the second AZD1222 dose. Here the CDR3 reads CASSLSAGTTYEQYF. The CDR3 DNA is TGTGCCAGCAGTTTATCCGCCGGGACTACCTACGAGCAGTACTTC.